This TCR beta chain was recorded in a study of T cell responses to AZD1222 COVID-19 vaccine. TCRdb's copy holds only in-frame clones and misses some; the assay was immunoSEQ multiplex PCR. Altogether roughly 190,000 clones are present, 80% to 95% being singletons, with the ten largest covering about 1.8%. V was trimmed by 4 bases and J by 8 bases, leaving 10 bases between them. The CDR3 is 12 residues long. CDR1 is SGDLS and CDR2 is YYNGEE in the germline V gene. The sequencing here drew on peripheral blood, taken 28 days after the second AZD1222 dose. The chain uses TRBV9 and TRBJ2-1; D may be TRBD1 (6 bases). The receptor was isolated from an adult who received the AZD1222 COVID-19 vaccine. The CDR3, as DNA: TGTGCCAGCAGCTTACAGGGTTATGAGCAGTTCTTC. Translation: CASSLQGYEQFF.